These 7 T cell receptor beta chains were all obtained from the same sample, sequenced in a study of chemoradiotherapy in HPV16-positive cancers (dated by TCRdb to 2022 to 2024). Library preparation was by the immunoSEQ multiplex PCR assay. Held by TCRdb, this immuneACCESS table contains in-frame sequences only and omits some clones. Under half of the omission traces to an unresolved V gene where checked; the cause of the rest is unknown. This sample has approximately 4,500 clones in its table, and roughly two thirds of those were observed once. The leading ten clones occupy 9.3% of the sample. Sequencing was performed on tumor tissue, taken from a patient who underwent chemoradiotherapy. The origin of the receptors is a human donor with HPV-associated anogenital cancer.

The CDR3 region has the DNA TGTGCCAGCTCACGGGGACTAGCGGGAGTAGGCAATGAGCAGTTCTTC. Translating it yields CASSRGLAGVGNEQFF. V gene TRBV18 combines with J gene TRBJ2-1; TRBD2 agrees at 14 bases. The CDR3 totals 16 residues. The germline V gene has CDR1 KGHSH and CDR2 LQKENI. With V trimmed by 4 bases and J by 6 bases, 5 bases remained unmatched.

The sample holds one count of this clone. CDR3 loop: CASSQEEGTGFLSGNTIYF. CDR3 nucleotide sequence: TGTGCCAGCAGCCAAGAAGAAGGGACAGGGTTCCTCTCTGGAAACACCATATATTTT. V and J are TRBV4-2 and TRBJ1-3; 9 bases are a match to TRBD1. V trimming: 0 bases; J trimming: 0 bases; junction bases outside the gene matches: 9. Germline-derived CDR1 and CDR2 are LGHNA and YNFKEQ. CDR3 size: 19 residues.

The rearrangement uses TRBV28 and TRBJ2-3, with D perhaps TRBD2 (6 bases). The V end was cut by 2 bases, the J end by 11 bases, with 17 bases between. Germline V CDR1 and CDR2: MDHEN, SYDVKM. This CDR3 contains 14 residues. The CDR3 region is CASSLSAGRRGQYF. CDR3 bases: TGTGCCAGCAGTTTAAGCGCAGGGAGGCGGGGGCAGTATTTT.

The chain has TRBV7-2 and TRBJ2-2; TRBD2 matches at 10 bases. The V gene's germline CDR1 is SGHTA and CDR2 FQGNSA. This CDR3 is 14 amino acids long. Trimming took 5 bases from V and 7 from J; bases not matched to a gene: 4. CDR3 amino acids: CASSKTSGLGELFF. CDR3 DNA sequence: TGTGCCAGCAGCAAGACTAGCGGGCTCGGGGAGCTGTTTTTT.

This clone was seen only a few times. Additional DNA sequences in this sample encode the identical CDR3. The chain couples TRBV29-1 to TRBJ2-7; D uncertain. Germline CDR1 is SQVTM and CDR2 is ANQGSEA. The V gene lost 3 bases and the J gene lost 3 bases, with 6 bases spanning the gap. This CDR3 is built from 11 residues. The DNA for the CDR3 is TGCAGCGTTGAGGGCGGCTACGAGCAGTACTTC. Residues: CSVEGGYEQYF.

The gene calls are TRBV14 and TRBJ2-2; 7 bases agree with TRBD1. The J segment lost 8 bases and the V segment lost 4 bases, leaving 4 bases of the junction unmatched. CDR3 length equals 13 residues. CDR1 is SGHDN and CDR2 is FVKESK in the germline V gene. CDR3 nucleotide sequence: TGTGCCAGCAGCCCTCGACAGGGTGGGGAGCTGTTTTTT. The encoded protein is CASSPRQGGELFF.

This clone was recorded once. The J gene is TRBJ1-1, the V gene TRBV6-6, with no clear D. The CDR3 length is 14 residues. Trimming removed 4 bases from V and 0 bases from J, with 9 bases in between. Germline V lookup: CDR1 MNHNY, CDR2 SVGAGI (reference sequence). This CDR3 is CASSWPVMNTEAFF. In nucleotides, the CDR3 is TGTGCCAGCAGTTGGCCGGTCATGAACACTGAAGCTTTCTTT.